What follows is one T cell receptor (beta chain) and its context. In this sample, this clone turned up a few times. What this receptor recognizes is not known. No much larger clonotype is one base removed from it; base qualities were not supplied. The High Capacity cDNA Reverse Transcription Kit was used to reverse transcribe all of the isolated RNA, meaning that expressed TCRB transcripts were what got sequenced. Deep immunoSEQ sequencing was applied to naive, central memory and regulatory T cell samples, giving an average of roughly 3.5 million total reads per sample. Sorted cells were lysed in RLT buffer, and RNA was extracted using DNase-treated RNeasy Micro or Mini kits according to cell number. Each cell subset was processed on its own to prevent cross-contamination, while patient and healthy donor samples were processed together. Using the immunoSEQ multiplex PCR, TCRB sequences were amplified from cDNA into 87-bp fragments spanning the CDR3 region. Sequencing of the amplicons was done on the Illumina HiSeq platform. Per the source publication's procedure: Synthetic template baselines were used to correct PCR bias computationally, reads within Hamming distance 2 were collapsed together, and singletons that could not be merged were discarded. By aligning reads against IMGT, V, D and J genes, CDR3 length, and insertions or deletions at six rearrangement sites were assigned. Clonotype counts were normalized to sorted cell number within each subset before computing true diversity and Gini coefficients with the tcR R package. The overlap coefficient, calculated on TCRB nucleotide sequences, was used to quantify repertoire sharing. Out-of-frame TCRB sequences from naive cells were analyzed as a proxy for the pre-selection repertoire. The source is immuneACCESS, and TCRdb retained only in-frame sequences with V and J called. Part of the clones is not carried over; for the studies checked, unresolved V genes explain less than half of this, and the remainder is unexplained. V and J calls and clone size are those listed in that table; D and trimming were worked out from the DNA. This sample lists hundreds of thousands of clones; roughly 12% were detected once. More than 0.015% of the sample belongs to the ten largest clones.

The CDR3 contains 14 residues, cysteine and phenylalanine counted. Of all the DNA, just the CDR3 is kept, 42 bases in frame from base 1. CDR1 and CDR2, looked up from the germline V gene, are LGHNA and YNFKEQ. V and J are truncated by 2 bases and 2 bases respectively, leaving an intervening sequence of 9 bases. Each donor gave one peripheral blood draw, averaging approximately 110 mL, which was collected into heparinised tubes. Using a panel that included CD45RO, CCR7, CD25, CD127, CD95 and CD27, naive, central memory, regulatory and stem cell-like memory CD4+ T cells were sorted on a BD FACSAria II. Purity was above 95% for every sorted population. PBMCs were separated immediately by Lymphoprep density gradient centrifugation and were stained directly, without being cultured. To minimize batch effects, samples were stained and sorted in pairs, one healthy donor with one patient per experiment. The data stem from a study of beta chain features in type 1 diabetes (dated by TCRdb to the late 2010s). Broadly, across the study: No differences in mean age, gender distribution, total cell number or subset yield were found between patients and healthy donors. Across all samples, some 110,000,000 sorted cells were examined, and cell number per subset correlated strongly with RNA yield. In the study, TCRB repertoires of sorted circulating CD4+ T cell subsets from recently diagnosed type 1 diabetes patients were compared with those of matched healthy donors. Naive and central memory subsets were obtained from all 28 donors, but regulatory and stem cell-like memory subsets were isolated from only 8 patients and roughly 8 healthy donors.

Broad study findings and their caveats: Patients with type 1 diabetes made fewer insertions and deleted more nucleotides at VDJ recombination sites, implying thymic rearrangement abnormalities. Because small numbers of individuals were included in the HLA sub-analyses, any influence of HLA type on TCRB rearrangement was left unresolved. Naive, central memory and regulatory TCRB repertoires appeared to be more similar among patients than among healthy donors. Because cDNA was sequenced instead of genomic DNA, activated cells with high expression could be over-represented, although the groups did not differ in activation or CD3 levels. Type 1 diabetes patients showed a moderate but significant shortening of TCRB CDR3 length in all four CD4+ subsets. PCR might favor shorter templates, but patient and control samples were amplified and corrected together, so any skew would affect both groups equally.

The chain couples TRBV4-2 to TRBJ1-2; 6 matching bases give a weak D call of TRBD1. This TCR derives from a man aged 18 to 30 in good health. Sequencing was done on a sample of naive CD4+ T cells from blood. The sample's cell subset or site label, decoded: true naive CD4+ T cells. The CDR3 has the sequence CASSQPDRNYGYTF. The nucleotide sequence reads as follows: TGTGCCAGCAGCCAACCCGACAGGAACTATGGCTACACCTTC.